The 31 T cell receptor beta chains below were found in one sample sequenced in a study of memory CD4+ T cells and cytomegalovirus serostatus. TCRdb's table, derived via immunoSEQ multiplex PCR, lists solely in-frame clones and lacks some. The sample yields approximately 45,000 clones, around 80% seen once. Single viable CD3+CD4+CD8-CD45RO+ cells were sorted as the memory CD4+ T cells. The sample consisted of memory CD4+ T cells from blood. These TCRs come from an adult in good health and CMV-seronegative.

The chain uses TRBV11-2 and TRBJ1-2; weak D call: TRBD1 (5 bases). Trimming took 5 bases from V and 7 from J, leaving 20 bases between them. Germline V gene lookup returns CDR1 SGHAT and CDR2 FQNNGV. This CDR3 has 15 amino acids. CDR3 DNA sequence: TGTGCCAGCAGCCCCCAACTGGGAGGTGGGGGTGGCTACACCTTC. Amino acid sequence: CASSPQLGGGGGYTF.

J is TRBJ1-2 and V is TRBV4-3; 8 bases agree with TRBD1. The CDR3 loop spans 13 amino acids. The trim removed 4 bases at V and 5 bases at J, leaving 3 bases unmatched. CDR1 LGHNA and CDR2 YSLEER come from the germline V gene. The CDR3 is CASSPDRGYGYTF. The CDR3 coding sequence is TGCGCCAGCAGCCCCGACAGGGGTTATGGCTACACCTTC.

This chain links TRBV19 with TRBJ1-2, with D uncertain. The CDR3 sequence is 14 residues long. V gave up 7 bases and J gave up 2 bases, with 14 bases separating them. CDR1 and CDR2 from the germline V gene are LNHDA and SQIVND (reference sequence). The CDR3 region has the DNA TGTGCCAGTAACCCTCAGAGAACCAACTATGGCTACACCTTC. As protein: CASNPQRTNYGYTF.

In this sample, this clone turned up once. This chain connects TRBV6-5 to TRBJ1-5, with D perhaps matching TRBD1 (5 bases). Germline assignment: CDR1 MNHEY and CDR2 SVGAGI. V was cut by 4 bases and J by 9 bases, with 13 bases left in between. This CDR3 is built from 13 residues. CDR3 sequence reads: CASSSGNRPPQHF. The CDR3 DNA follows: TGTGCCAGCAGTTCAGGAAACAGGCCGCCCCAGCATTTT.

The gene calls are TRBV10-3 and TRBJ2-5; D perhaps matches TRBD2 (5 bases). The ends were cut back, 4 bases at V and 1 base at J, with 10 bases in the middle. CDR3 length equals 14 residues. The V gene's germline CDR1 is ENHRY and CDR2 SYGVKD. Here the CDR3 DNA reads TGTGCCATCAGTGGAGGGTTCCCCCAAGAGACCCAGTACTTC. It encodes CAISGGFPQETQYF.

J is TRBJ2-2 and V is TRBV11-3; 8 bases are a match to TRBD1. J was trimmed by 2 bases and V by 1 base; bases with no gene match: 3. From germline, CDR1 is SGHNT and CDR2 YENEEA. The CDR3 runs 16 residues. This CDR3 is CASSLGTGYNTGELFF. The CDR3 region has the DNA TGTGCCAGCAGCTTAGGGACAGGGTACAACACCGGGGAGCTGTTTTTT.

This chain joins TRBV28 and TRBJ2-3, with TRBD1 identical over 7 bases. V gave up 6 bases and J gave up 2 bases; unmatched junction bases: 11. The CDR3 is made up of 16 amino acids. Germline lookup yields CDR1 MDHEN and CDR2 SYDVKM. The CDR3 here is CASRRKKTGITDTQYF. CDR3 nucleotide sequence: TGTGCCAGCAGACGCAAAAAGACAGGGATCACAGATACGCAGTATTTT.

The chain has TRBV10-2 and TRBJ2-3, with 10 nucleotides matching TRBD2. Looked up from germline, CDR1 is WSHSY and CDR2 is SAAADI. The length of the CDR3 is 15 residues. Losses at the gene ends were 2 bases for V and 4 bases for J; bases not matched to a gene: 3. CDR3 bases: TGCGCCAGCAGTGAGGGGCTAGCGGGAGCAGATACGCAGTATTTT. This codes for CASSEGLAGADTQYF.

This clone was recorded once. The chain is built from TRBV28 and TRBJ1-3, with D perhaps matching TRBD1 (5 bases). Germline V gene lookup returns CDR1 MDHEN and CDR2 SYDVKM. The CDR3 loop spans 14 amino acids. Trimming removed 6 bases at V and 0 bases at J, with 9 bases between. CDR3 DNA: TGTGCCAGCAGGGGGCCGAACTCTGGAAACACCATATATTTT. Amino acids: CASRGPNSGNTIYF.

The chain recombines TRBV5-1 with TRBJ2-1, with TRBD2 matching 14 bases. Germline trimming cut 0 bases from V and 9 bases from J; bases unmatched to any gene: 8. This CDR3 region has 17 residues. Germline-derived CDR1 and CDR2 are SGHRS and YFSETQ. CDR3 sequence: CASSLGLGTSGSLEQFF. DNA for the CDR3: TGCGCCAGCAGCTTGGGGTTAGGGACTAGCGGGAGCCTTGAGCAGTTCTTC.

V and J are TRBV18 and TRBJ1-4; no clear D gene. Germline loops: CDR1 KGHSH, CDR2 LQKENI. Trimming took off 3 bases at V and 5 bases at J, with 13 bases between the two ends. The CDR3 extends over 15 amino acids. The CDR3 bases are TGTGCCAGCTCACCCGACCGAAGGGTAAATGAAAAACTGTTTTTT. This sequence encodes CASSPDRRVNEKLFF.

V usage is TRBV25-1 and J usage is TRBJ2-5, with 7 bases aligning to TRBD1. Trimming cost V 3 bases and J 4 bases; bases outside gene matches: 11. Germline V lookup: CDR1 MGHDK, CDR2 SYGVNS. This CDR3 has 16 residues. The CDR3 region is CASSDPNRGRLETQYF. The CDR3 bases are TGTGCCAGCAGTGACCCCAACAGGGGTCGTTTAGAGACCCAGTACTTC.

The chain employs TRBV5-1 and TRBJ1-1; D not certain. Germline V gene lookup returns CDR1 SGHRS and CDR2 YFSETQ. This CDR3 contains 14 residues. Trimming left V 0 bases short and J 2 bases short, with 8 bases between. CDR3 sequence (DNA): TGCGCCAGCAGCTTGGATGGCGGAAACACTGAAGCTTTCTTT. Its translation: CASSLDGGNTEAFF.

The rearrangement links TRBV7-9 to TRBJ2-1; 11 bases are a match to TRBD2. The CDR3 has 14 amino acids. Germline lookup yields CDR1 SEHNR and CDR2 FQNEAQ (reference sequence). V gave up 5 bases and J gave up 10 bases; unmatched junction bases: 7. Written as DNA, the CDR3 is TGTGCCAGCAGCGCGACTAGCGGGACACAGGAGCAGTTCTTC. Protein product: CASSATSGTQEQFF.

This chain joins TRBV7-2 and TRBJ2-3, with no clear D. CDR3 length equals 13 residues. Trimming took 0 bases from V and 5 from J, leaving 6 bases between them. Germline assignment: CDR1 SGHTA and CDR2 FQGNSA. DNA of the CDR3: TGTGCCAGCAGCTTAGCGCGCGAAGATACGCAGTATTTT. Translated: CASSLAREDTQYF. The entire variable domain, with the rest obtained from reference TRBV7-2 and TRBJ2-3, is as follows: GAGVSQSPSNKVTEKGKDVELRCDPISGHTALYWYRQSLGQGLEFLIYFQGNSAPDKSGLPSDRFSAERTGGSVSTLTIQRTQQEDSAVYLCASSLAREDTQYFGPGTRLTVL.

The V gene is TRBV7-2, the J gene TRBJ1-3; TRBD1 matches at 7 bases. Trimming at V came to 8 bases and at J to 0 bases, leaving 4 bases not matched to a gene. The CDR3 length is 14 residues. Per the germline V gene, CDR1 is SGHTA and CDR2 is FQGNSA. CDR3 sequence reads: CASATGVSGNTIYF. Written as DNA, the CDR3 is TGTGCCAGCGCCACAGGGGTCTCTGGAAACACCATATATTTT.

The chain is built from TRBV6-5 and TRBJ2-7, with 13 bases that match TRBD2. The CDR3 totals 15 residues. J gave up 3 bases and V 6 bases, and 5 bases lay outside the gene matches. Per the germline V gene, CDR1 is MNHEY and CDR2 is SVGAGI. This chain's CDR3 is CASRLGTSGIYEQYF. The CDR3 DNA follows: TGTGCCAGCAGACTCGGGACTAGCGGGATCTACGAGCAGTACTTC.

The chain employs TRBV7-9 and TRBJ1-2; D unresolved. V was trimmed by 2 bases and J by 8 bases, leaving 3 bases between them. From germline, CDR1 is SEHNR and CDR2 FQNEAQ (reference sequence). This CDR3 is 10 amino acids long. For the CDR3, the DNA is TGTGCCAGCAGCTTAATCGGCTACACCTTC. Its protein is CASSLIGYTF. Full variable domain (missing parts from reference TRBV7-9 and TRBJ1-2): DTGVSQNPRHKITKRGQNVTFRCDPISEHNRLYWYRQTLGQGPEFLTYFQNEAQLEKSRLLSDRFSAERPKGSFSTLEIQRTEQGDSAMYLCASSLIGYTFGSGTRLTVV.

The V call is TRBV6-1, the J call TRBJ2-1, with D possibly matching TRBD1 (5 bases). Germline assignment: CDR1 MNHNS and CDR2 SASEGT. Trimming removed 0 bases at V and 7 bases at J, with 13 bases between. This CDR3 comprises 15 residues. The CDR3 region has the DNA TGTGCCAGCAGTGAAGCGCTCCCCCAGGGTAATGAGCAGTTCTTC. This sequence encodes CASSEALPQGNEQFF.

The chain is built from TRBV5-4 and TRBJ2-5; 7 bases are a match to TRBD2. The CDR3 totals 14 residues. Germline CDR1 and CDR2: SGHNT and YYREEE (reference sequence). J lost 5 bases, V lost 3 bases, and 7 bases had no gene match. The CDR3 bases are TGTGCCAGCAGCTCGACTAGCCTTGAGGAGACCCAGTACTTC. It translates to CASSSTSLEETQYF.

The chain links TRBV5-6 to TRBJ1-1, with 8 positions matching TRBD1. After removal of 4 bases from V and 0 bases from J, the junction contained 8 bases not matched to a gene. The V gene's germline CDR1 is SGHDT and CDR2 YYEEEE. The CDR3 has 16 amino acids. The CDR3 sequence is CASSRLGQGLNTEAFF. The DNA for the CDR3 is TGTGCCAGCAGCCGACTAGGACAGGGTTTGAACACTGAAGCTTTCTTT.

The chain employs TRBV23-1 and TRBJ2-7; 10 bases are shared with TRBD2. TRBV23-1 counts as an open reading frame of uncertain function. The CDR3 is 16 amino acids. J gave up 3 bases and V 7 bases, and 12 bases lay outside the gene matches. The CDR3, as DNA: TGCGCCAGCACCCAAGTTTGGCCTAGCGGGAGCTACGAGCAGTACTTC. It encodes CASTQVWPSGSYEQYF.

The CDR3 here is CASSDQGLAGTGEQFF. The CDR3 nucleotides read TGCGCCAGCAGTGACCAGGGACTAGCGGGAACTGGCGAGCAGTTCTTC. The rearrangement joins TRBV10-1 to TRBJ2-1; 13 bases map to TRBD2. This CDR3 has 16 residues. CDR1 and CDR2 (germline): WNHNN, SYGVQD (reference sequence). The ends lost 3 bases at V and 10 bases at J; junction bases unmatched: 9.

This clone was picked up one time. The gene calls are TRBV18 and TRBJ1-5; possible D gene TRBD1, 5 bases. This CDR3 comprises 14 residues. Looked up from germline, CDR1 is KGHSH and CDR2 is LQKENI. V lost 3 bases to trimming and J lost 4 bases, with 10 bases between them. Here the CDR3 reads CASSPGARNQPQHF. DNA for the CDR3: TGTGCCAGCTCACCTGGGGCTAGGAATCAGCCCCAGCATTTT.

This clone was counted between two and nine times. The rearrangement joins TRBV10-2 to TRBJ2-5; the D is unclear. The germline V gene has CDR1 WSHSY and CDR2 SAAADI. The V and J ends lost 4 bases and 3 bases respectively, with 15 bases between them. There are 15 residues in the CDR3. CDR3 region: CASSALGALKETQYF. In nucleotides, the CDR3 is TGCGCCAGCAGTGCGCTTGGAGCGCTCAAAGAGACCCAGTACTTC.

The rearrangement joins TRBV18 to TRBJ2-3, with D perhaps TRBD2 (6 bases). Between the trimmed V and J ends, which lost 3 bases and 5 bases, there was a span of 15 bases. Germline lookup yields CDR1 KGHSH and CDR2 LQKENI. This CDR3 has 15 residues. CDR3 sequence (DNA): TGTGCCAGCTCACCCACGGAGGGTGGTCGAGATACGCAGTATTTT. As protein: CASSPTEGGRDTQYF. The full variable domain, in which reference TRBV18 and TRBJ2-3 provide the parts outside the CDR3, is NAGVMQNPRHLVRRRGQEARLRCSPMKGHSHVYWYRQLPEEGLKFMVYLQKENIIDESGMPKERFSAEFPKEGPSILRIQQVVRGDSAAYFCASSPTEGGRDTQYFGPGTRLTVL.

V usage is TRBV5-6 and J usage is TRBJ1-1; D is unresolved. Trimming left V 0 bases short and J 14 bases short, with 14 bases between. This CDR3 contains 12 residues. Germline V gene lookup returns CDR1 SGHDT and CDR2 YYEEEE. CDR3 coding DNA: TGTGCCAGCAGCTTGGAAGGCATTGTCCTCTTCTTT. It translates to CASSLEGIVLFF. The variable domain in full, completed from reference TRBV5-6 and TRBJ1-1, reads DAGVTQSPTHLIKTRGQQVTLRCSPKSGHDTVSWYQQALGQGPQFIFQYYEEEERQRGNFPDRFSGHQFPNYSSELNVNALLLGDSALYLCASSLEGIVLFFGQGTRLTVV.

The chain recombines TRBV28 with TRBJ2-5; unclear D gene. In germline, CDR1 is MDHEN, CDR2 SYDVKM. CDR3 length equals 11 residues. Trimming removed 4 bases from V and 3 bases from J, with 3 bases in between. The CDR3 loop is CASSSEETQYF. CDR3 bases: TGTGCCAGCAGTTCCGAAGAGACCCAGTACTTC.

Concerning this clone itself: Other DNA sequences from this sample encode an identical CDR3 as well. The V and J genes are TRBV11-2 and TRBJ2-5; TRBD2 might be the D (6 bases). There are 13 residues in the CDR3. Between the trimmed V and J ends, which lost 1 base and 3 bases, there was a span of 6 bases. Germline V gene sequence: CDR1 SGHAT, CDR2 FQNNGV. The CDR3 loop reads CASSLGREETQYF. The CDR3 DNA sequence: TGTGCCAGCAGCTTAGGGAGGGAAGAGACCCAGTACTTC.

This clone was seen a few times. The junction differs from germline at one of its ends, possibly a read error. J is TRBJ2-2 and V is TRBV19, with D hard to call. Germline lookup yields CDR1 LNHDA and CDR2 SQIVND (reference sequence). This CDR3 contains 8 residues. The CDR3 coding sequence is TGTGCCAGTATGTGGGGTCGTTTT. Translating gives CASMWGRF.

The rearrangement joins TRBV29-1 to TRBJ2-7, with D tentatively TRBD1 (5 bases). The V end lost 6 bases, the J end lost 6 bases, and 15 bases lay between the germline ends. Germline lookup yields CDR1 SQVTM and CDR2 ANQGSEA. The CDR3 is 12 residues long. The CDR3 sequence: CSVFGHLGEQYF. CDR3 nucleotides: TGCAGCGTCTTCGGACATTTGGGCGAGCAGTACTTC.